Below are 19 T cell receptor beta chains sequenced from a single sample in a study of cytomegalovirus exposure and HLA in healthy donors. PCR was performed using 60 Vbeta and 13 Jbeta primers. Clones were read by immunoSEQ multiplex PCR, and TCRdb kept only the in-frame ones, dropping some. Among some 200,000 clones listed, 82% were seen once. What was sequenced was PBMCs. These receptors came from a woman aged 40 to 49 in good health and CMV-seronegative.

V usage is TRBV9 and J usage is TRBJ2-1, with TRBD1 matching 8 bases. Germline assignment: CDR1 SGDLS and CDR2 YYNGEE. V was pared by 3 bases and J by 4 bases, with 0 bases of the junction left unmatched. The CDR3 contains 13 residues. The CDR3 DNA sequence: TGTGCCAGCAGCGGGACAGGGTACAATGAGCAGTTCTTC. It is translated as CASSGTGYNEQFF.

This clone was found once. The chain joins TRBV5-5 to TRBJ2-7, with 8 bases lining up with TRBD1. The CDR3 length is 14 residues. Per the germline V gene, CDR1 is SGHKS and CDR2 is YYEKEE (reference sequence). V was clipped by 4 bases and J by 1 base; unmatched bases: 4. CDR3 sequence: CASSARDRSYEQYF. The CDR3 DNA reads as TGTGCCAGCAGCGCCCGGGACAGGTCCTACGAGCAGTACTTC.

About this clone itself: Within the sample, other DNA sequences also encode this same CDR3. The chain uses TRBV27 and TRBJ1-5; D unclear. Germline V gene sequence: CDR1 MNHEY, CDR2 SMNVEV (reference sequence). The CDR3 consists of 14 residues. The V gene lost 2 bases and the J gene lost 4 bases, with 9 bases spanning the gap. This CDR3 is CASSLIGGNQPQHF. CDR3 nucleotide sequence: TGTGCCAGCAGTTTAATTGGAGGGAATCAGCCCCAGCATTTT.

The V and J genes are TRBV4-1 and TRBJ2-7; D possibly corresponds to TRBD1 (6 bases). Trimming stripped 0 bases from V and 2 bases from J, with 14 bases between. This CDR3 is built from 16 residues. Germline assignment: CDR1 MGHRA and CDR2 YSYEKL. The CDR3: CASSQDTNRVTYEQYF. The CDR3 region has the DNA TGCGCCAGCAGCCAAGATACCAACAGGGTTACCTACGAGCAGTACTTC.

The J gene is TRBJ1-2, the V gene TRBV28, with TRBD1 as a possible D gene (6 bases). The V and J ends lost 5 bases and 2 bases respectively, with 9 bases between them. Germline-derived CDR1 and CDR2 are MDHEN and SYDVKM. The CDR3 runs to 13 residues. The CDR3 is CASSDRSNYGYTF. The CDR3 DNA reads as TGTGCCAGCAGTGACAGGTCCAACTATGGCTACACCTTC.

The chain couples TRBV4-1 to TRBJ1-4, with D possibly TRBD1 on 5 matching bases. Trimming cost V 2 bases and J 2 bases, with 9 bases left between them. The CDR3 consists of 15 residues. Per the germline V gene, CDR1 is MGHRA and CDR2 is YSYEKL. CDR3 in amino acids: CASSQQQVTNEKLFF. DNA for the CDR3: TGCGCCAGCAGCCAACAACAGGTTACTAATGAAAAACTGTTTTTT.

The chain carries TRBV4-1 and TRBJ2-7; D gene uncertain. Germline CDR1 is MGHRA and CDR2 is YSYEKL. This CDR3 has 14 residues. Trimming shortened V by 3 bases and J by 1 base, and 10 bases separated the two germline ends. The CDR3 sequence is CASSQPVRSYEQYF. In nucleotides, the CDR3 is TGCGCCAGCAGCCAGCCGGTCAGGTCCTACGAGCAGTACTTC.

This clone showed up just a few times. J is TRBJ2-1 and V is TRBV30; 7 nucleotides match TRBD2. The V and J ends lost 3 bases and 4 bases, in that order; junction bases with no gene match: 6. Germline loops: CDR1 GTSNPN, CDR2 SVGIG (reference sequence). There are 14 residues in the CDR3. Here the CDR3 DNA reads TGTGCCTGGAGCTATGGTAGCGGGTACAATGAGCAGTTCTTC. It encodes CAWSYGSGYNEQFF.

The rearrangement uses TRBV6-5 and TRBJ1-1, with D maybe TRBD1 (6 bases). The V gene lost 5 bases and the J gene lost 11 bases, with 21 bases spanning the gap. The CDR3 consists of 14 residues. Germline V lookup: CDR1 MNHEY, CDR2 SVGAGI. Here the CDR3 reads CASSQGQSIAKAFF. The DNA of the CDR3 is TGTGCCAGCAGTCAAGGACAGTCGATTGCGAAGGCTTTCTTT.

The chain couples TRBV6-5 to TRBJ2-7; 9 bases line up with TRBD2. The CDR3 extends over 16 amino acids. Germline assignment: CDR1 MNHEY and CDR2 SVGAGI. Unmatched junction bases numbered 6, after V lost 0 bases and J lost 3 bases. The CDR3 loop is CASSYSSGRIRYEQYF. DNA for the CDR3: TGTGCCAGCAGTTACTCGAGCGGGAGGATTCGCTACGAGCAGTACTTC.

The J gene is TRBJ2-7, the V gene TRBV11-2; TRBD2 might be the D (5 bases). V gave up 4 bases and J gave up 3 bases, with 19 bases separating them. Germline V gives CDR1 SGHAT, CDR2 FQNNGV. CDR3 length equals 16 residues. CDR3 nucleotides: TGTGCCAGCAGCTCGCGTCCCCAAGGACGGGACTACGAGCAGTACTTC. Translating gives CASSSRPQGRDYEQYF.

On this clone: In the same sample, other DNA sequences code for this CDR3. The CDR3 spells CASSLQGPYEQYF. CDR3 nucleotide sequence: TGTGCCAGCAGTCTACAGGGGCCCTACGAGCAGTACTTC. This sequence joins TRBV27 and TRBJ2-7; 7 positions match TRBD1. The CDR3 runs 13 residues. The germline CDR1 and CDR2 sequences are MNHEY and SMNVEV (reference sequence). V shed 5 bases and J 2 bases; nucleotides not matched to a gene: 3.

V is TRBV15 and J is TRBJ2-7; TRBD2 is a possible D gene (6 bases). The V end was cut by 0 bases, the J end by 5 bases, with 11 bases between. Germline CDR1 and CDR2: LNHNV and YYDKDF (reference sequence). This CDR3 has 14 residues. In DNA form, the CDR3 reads TGTGCCACCAGCAGAGAGCGGGGTATCGACGAGCAGTACTTC. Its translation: CATSRERGIDEQYF. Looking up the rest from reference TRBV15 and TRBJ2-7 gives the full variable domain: DAMVIQNPRYQVTQFGKPVTLSCSQTLNHNVMYWYQQKSSQAPKLLFHYYDKDFNNEADTPDNFQSRRPNTSFCFLDIRSPGLGDTAMYLCATSRERGIDEQYFGPGTRLTVT.

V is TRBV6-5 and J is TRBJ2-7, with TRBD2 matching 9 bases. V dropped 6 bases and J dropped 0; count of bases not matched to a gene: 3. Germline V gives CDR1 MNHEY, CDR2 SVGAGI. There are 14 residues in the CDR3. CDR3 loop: CASSSGLASYEQYF. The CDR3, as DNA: TGTGCCAGCAGCTCGGGACTAGCCTCCTACGAGCAGTACTTC.

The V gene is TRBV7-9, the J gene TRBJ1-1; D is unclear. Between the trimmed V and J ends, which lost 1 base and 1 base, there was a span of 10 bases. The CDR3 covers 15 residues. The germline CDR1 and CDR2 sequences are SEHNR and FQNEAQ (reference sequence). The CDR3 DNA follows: TGTGCCAGCAGCTTAGTGTTTGGGCAGAACACTGAAGCTTTCTTT. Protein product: CASSLVFGQNTEAFF.

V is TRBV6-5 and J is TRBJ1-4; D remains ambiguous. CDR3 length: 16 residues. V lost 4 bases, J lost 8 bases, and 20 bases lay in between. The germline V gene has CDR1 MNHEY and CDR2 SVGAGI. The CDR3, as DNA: TGTGCCAGCAGTTCATCCTCGAGGTTTCGTGGAGAAAAACTGTTTTTT. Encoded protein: CASSSSSRFRGEKLFF.

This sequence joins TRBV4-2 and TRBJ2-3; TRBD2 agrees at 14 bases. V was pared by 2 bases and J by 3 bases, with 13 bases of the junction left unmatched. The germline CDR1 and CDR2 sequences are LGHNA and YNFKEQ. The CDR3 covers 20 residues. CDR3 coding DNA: TGTGCCAGCAGCCAACAGGGACTAGCGGGAGTTCTCAGGGGTACAGATACGCAGTATTTT. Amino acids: CASSQQGLAGVLRGTDTQYF.

This chain's CDR3 is CASSQWGSAALKNEQYF. The CDR3 coding sequence is TGCGCCAGCAGCCAATGGGGTTCAGCGGCCCTGAAGAACGAGCAGTACTTC. V and J are TRBV4-1 and TRBJ2-7, with D maybe TRBD2 (5 bases). The CDR3 sequence is 17 residues long. Trimming stripped 2 bases from V and 5 bases from J, with 22 bases between. Germline-derived CDR1 and CDR2 are MGHRA and YSYEKL.

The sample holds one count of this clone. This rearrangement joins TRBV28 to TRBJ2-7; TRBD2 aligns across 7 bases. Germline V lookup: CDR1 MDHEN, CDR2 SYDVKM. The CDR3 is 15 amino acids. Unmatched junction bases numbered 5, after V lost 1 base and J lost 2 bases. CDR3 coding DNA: TGTGCCAGCAGTTTATACGGGGGGTCCGCCTACGAGCAGTACTTC. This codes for CASSLYGGSAYEQYF.